The clone carrying this T cell receptor beta chain occurred once. The V gene's germline CDR1 is SNHLY and CDR2 FYNNEI. This CDR3 spans 15 amino acids. The J segment lost 9 bases and the V segment lost 7 bases, leaving 9 bases of the junction unmatched. This sample was included in a study of blood T cell repertoires in COVID-19. Across the whole study: Acute and convalescent COVID-19 samples came from the United States, Italy and Spain. Sources were T cells, B-cell-depleted T cells, or PBMCs; the material itself was cDNA or gDNA.

In the original workflow: Reference gene primer amplification in the assay estimated nucleated cell counts. Profiled with immunoSEQ multiplex PCR; TCRdb holds only in-frame clones, not every one. The V and J calls and clone size come from that table; D and trimming were worked out from the DNA. The profile shows about 120,000 clones, around 85% of them singletons. V gene TRBV2 combines with J gene TRBJ2-1; 13 positions agree with TRBD2. Material: peripheral blood. The TCR comes from a man aged 55 to 70 with acute or convalescent COVID-19. DNA of the CDR3: TGTGCCAGCACCATGGGGACTAGCGGGAAAGCTGAGCAGTTCTTC. It encodes CASTMGTSGKAEQFF.